This is a list of T cell receptor beta chains from one sample in a study of beta chain features in type 1 diabetes. Repertoires were generated with immunoSEQ multiplex PCR, while TCRdb's copy carries only in-frame clones and drops some. The sample records 300,000 to 350,000 clones, approximately 15% being singletons. The sequencing sample was made of naive CD4+ T cells from blood. The receptors originated from a woman in her late teens or twenties with type 1 diabetes. The CDR3 runs from the conserved cysteine through the conserved F or W. Each record gives: J gene, V gene, CDR3 protein.

TRBJ2-2,TRBV2,CASRGTSGSLAGELFF
TRBJ2-2,TRBV30,CAWSVKWGTRTTGTGELFF
TRBJ2-7,TRBV2,CASRSTSGTYEQYF
TRBJ2-7,TRBV7-9,CASSSLVGTGGREQYF
TRBJ2-1,TRBV5-1,CASSLAGASYNEQFF
TRBJ2-7,TRBV18,CASSPGEPGEQYF
TRBJ1-2,TRBV4-2,CASSHGNRLAGQGPQSENGYTF
TRBJ2-1,TRBV5-1,CASSLATSGRYNEQFF
TRBJ1-2,TRBV2,CASSPQGAGGNGYTF
TRBJ2-1,TRBV9,CASSLLGASEQFF
TRBJ2-3,TRBV5-1,CASSLASSTDTQYF
TRBJ2-1,TRBV4-1,CASSQDLGGPEQFF
TRBJ1-5,TRBV18,CASSPFSGSSNQPQHF